This T cell receptor (beta chain) originates from a study of immune cell composition in non-small cell lung cancer. The data were produced by immunoSEQ multiplex PCR, yet TCRdb's version contains in-frame clones alone and is incomplete. The sample yields 5,000 to 6,500 clones, 87% seen once. The CDR3 length is 13 residues. Germline values: CDR1 SQVTM, CDR2 ANQGSEA. V was trimmed by 6 bases and J by 5 bases, leaving 16 bases between them. Notes on the study in general: Smoking pack-years did not significantly correlate with tumour TCR-beta clonality.

Concerning this clone: What it recognizes is unknown.

The normal lung sample lay at least 3 cm, and maximally far, from the tumour. DNA was extracted from unsorted cell suspensions stored frozen. This clonotype was obtained from a human donor with non-small cell lung cancer. Sequencing was carried out using non-adjacent lung tissue. The gene calls are TRBV29-1 and TRBJ1-2; D might be TRBD1 (5 bases). The CDR3: CSVGEGDRYGYTF. For the CDR3, the DNA is TGCAGCGTAGGTGAAGGGGATCGGTATGGCTACACCTTC.